Reported below is one T cell receptor beta chain. A single count supports this clonotype. What this receptor recognizes is not known. Within one base of it there is no much larger clone, and no base qualities were kept. Support from one read is weak. Genomic DNA served as template for TCR beta VDJ combination and CDR3 sequence profiling. An Illumina HiSeq 2000 was the platform used for TCR repertoire sequencing. For the original study's pipeline: TRBV/TRBJ rearrangement plots, CDR3 size and DJ length profiles, and Simpson's diversity index were used to evaluate the repertoires. Whichever DNA sequence was most abundant in the deep sequencing data was defined as the immunodominant clone. CDR3 amino acid sequences were screened for sharing across subjects and were compared with published repertoires and the VDJdb database. TCRdb trimmed public reads at Q25 via fastp, called clones via MiXCR and kept in-frame beta chains. Rows matching on CDR3 protein sequence are summarized as one entry with the most common DNA and genes. TCRdb, not the original authors, processed these V and J calls. This sample is represented by around 190,000 distinct CDR3 sequences; approximately 48% of them were singletons. The top ten clones comprise roughly 13% of the sample.

This entry comes from a study of CD8+CD57+ T cells in acquired aplastic anemia (dated by TCRdb to 2016 to 2018). At the level of the whole study: A mean of about 3.2 ug of DNA, ranging from roughly 0.17 to 30 ug, was extracted from sorted CD4+ and CD8+ cells. A CD8+CD57+ expansion meant a frequency higher than the mean frequency seen in healthy subjects. On the study overall, not on this receptor specifically: No significant difference in CD8+ Simpson's diversity was found between patients and healthy controls (P=0.060). Twenty-nine CD8+ CDR3 sequences were found in both patients and controls but appeared to be highly expressed in patients and within the immunodominant clones of the patients.

The germline V gene specifies SNHLY as CDR1 and FYNNEI as CDR2. V and J lose 11 bases and 5 bases, and a span of 19 bases separates them. Including the terminal cysteine and phenylalanine, the CDR3 comprises 14 residues. The read is trimmed to its CDR3 DNA, 42 bases read in frame from base 1. Expansion of CD8+CD57+ cells had been shown by flow cytometry in the patients chosen for sequencing. Every patient had a diagnosis of severe acquired aplastic anemia based on International Study of Aplastic Anemia and Agranulocytosis and Camitta criteria. At the time blood was sampled, none of the patients had received any therapy. The study deep-sequenced TCR repertoires of sorted CD4+ and CD8+ blood T cells from severe aplastic anemia patients and healthy subjects. Patients were enrolled in the USA under clinicaltrials.gov protocols 00001620, 01623167, 00001397, 00071045, 00081523 and 00961064. Ficoll-Paque density gradient centrifugation was used to isolate peripheral blood mononuclear cells. Before DNA was extracted, CD4+ and CD8+ T cells were sorted using either FACS or magnetic beads.

The chain is made from TRBV2 and TRBJ2-1; possibly the D gene is TRBD2, per 6 matching bases. This clonotype was sampled from a human donor with aplastic anemia. The sample was sorted CD4+, CD8+, or CD8+CD57+ T cells (not recorded which) from PBMCs. The nucleotide sequence is TGTGCCTGCGAGGCTGGTAGCGGAAACAATGAGCAGTTCTTC. Its protein product is CACEAGSGNNEQFF. With the portions outside the CDR3 filled from the reference TRBV2 and TRBJ2-1 genes, the complete variable region becomes EPEVTQTPSHQVTQMGQEVILRCVPISNHLYFYWYRQILGQKVEFLVSFYNNEISEKSEIFDDQFSVERPDGSNFTLKIRSTKLEDSAMYFCACEAGSGNNEQFFGPGTRLTVL.